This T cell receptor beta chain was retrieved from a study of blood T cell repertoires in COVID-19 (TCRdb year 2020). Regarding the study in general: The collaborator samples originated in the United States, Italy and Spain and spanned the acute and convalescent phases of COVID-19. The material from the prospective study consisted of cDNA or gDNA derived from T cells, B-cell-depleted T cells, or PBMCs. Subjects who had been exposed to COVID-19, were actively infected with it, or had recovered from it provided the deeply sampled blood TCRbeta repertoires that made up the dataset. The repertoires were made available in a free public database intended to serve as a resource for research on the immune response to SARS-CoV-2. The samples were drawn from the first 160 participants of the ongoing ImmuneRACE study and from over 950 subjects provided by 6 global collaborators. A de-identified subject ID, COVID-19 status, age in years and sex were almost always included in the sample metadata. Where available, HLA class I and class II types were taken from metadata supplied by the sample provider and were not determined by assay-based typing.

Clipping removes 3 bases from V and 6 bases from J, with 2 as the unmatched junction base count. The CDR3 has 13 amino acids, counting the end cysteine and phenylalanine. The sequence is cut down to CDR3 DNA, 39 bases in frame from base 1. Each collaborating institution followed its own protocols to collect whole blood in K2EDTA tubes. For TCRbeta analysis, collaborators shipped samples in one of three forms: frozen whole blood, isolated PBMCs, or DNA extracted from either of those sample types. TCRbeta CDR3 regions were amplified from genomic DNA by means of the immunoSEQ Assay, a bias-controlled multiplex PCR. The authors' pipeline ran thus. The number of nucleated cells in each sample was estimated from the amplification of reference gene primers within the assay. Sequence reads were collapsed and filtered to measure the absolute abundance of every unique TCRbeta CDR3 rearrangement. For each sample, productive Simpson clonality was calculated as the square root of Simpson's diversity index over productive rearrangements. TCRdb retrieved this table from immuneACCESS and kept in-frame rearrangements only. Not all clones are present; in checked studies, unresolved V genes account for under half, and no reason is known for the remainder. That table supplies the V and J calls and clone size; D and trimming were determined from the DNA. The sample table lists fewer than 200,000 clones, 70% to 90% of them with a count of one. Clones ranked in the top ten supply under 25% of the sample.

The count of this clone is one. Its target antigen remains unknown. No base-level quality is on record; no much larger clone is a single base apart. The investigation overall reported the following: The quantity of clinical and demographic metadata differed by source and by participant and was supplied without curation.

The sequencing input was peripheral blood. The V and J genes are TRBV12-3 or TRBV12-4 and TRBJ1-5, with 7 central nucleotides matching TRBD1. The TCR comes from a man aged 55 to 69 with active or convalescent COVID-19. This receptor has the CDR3 CASSFTGAQPQHF. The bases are TGTGCCAGCAGTTTCACAGGGGCTCAGCCCCAGCATTTT.